Below, 10 T cell receptor beta chains from the same sample are listed, as sequenced in a study of type 1 regulatory T cells. TCRdb recomputed calls from the reads with MiXCR, one row per CDR3 protein. The sample lists about 60,000 distinct CDR3 sequences, roughly two thirds occurring once. No antigen is known for these receptors. The sequenced sample was cultured non-Tr1 T cells, either the whole culture or a sorted T cell fraction (not recorded which). All receptors derive from a human donor in good health.

The chain links TRBV12-3 or TRBV12-4 to TRBJ1-2; 10 nucleotides align to TRBD1. This CDR3 spans 15 amino acids. J gave up 8 bases and V 6 bases, and 12 bases lay outside the gene matches. The CDR3 loop is CASRRTGGVFGGYTF. The CDR3 nucleotides read TGTGCCAGCAGACGGACAGGGGGAGTGTTTGGAGGCTACACCTTC.

The chain has TRBV5-1 and TRBJ1-6, with D perhaps TRBD1 (5 bases). Trimming stripped 2 bases from V and 14 bases from J, with 17 bases between. CDR1 is SGHRS and CDR2 is YFSETQ in the germline V gene. The CDR3 is 14 amino acids. CDR3 DNA sequence: TGCGCCAGCAGCTTTTGGGGCGAGATGGGGGCCCTCCACTTT. It codes for CASSFWGEMGALHF.

Only a few counts were recorded for this clonotype. This chain links TRBV5-1 with TRBJ2-1; TRBD2 matches 7 bases. Germline trimming cut 0 bases from V and 8 bases from J; bases unmatched to any gene: 5. This CDR3 comprises 14 residues. Germline loops: CDR1 SGHRS, CDR2 YFSETQ. CDR3 coding DNA: TGCGCCAGCAGCTTGGGGACTAGTGGCGATGAGCAGTTCTTC. Encoded protein: CASSLGTSGDEQFF.

V gene TRBV6-2 or TRBV6-3 combines with J gene TRBJ2-7; 9 positions agree with TRBD2. V lost 2 bases to trimming and J lost 4 bases; unmatched junction nucleotides: 6. The CDR3 is 15 amino acids. Germline V lookup: CDR1 MNHEY, CDR2 SVGEGT. The chain's CDR3 is CASSYGLAGVYEQYF. CDR3 sequence (DNA): TGTGCCAGCAGTTACGGCTTAGCGGGAGTGTACGAGCAGTACTTC.

The chain links TRBV5-1 to TRBJ1-4; tentative D call: TRBD1 (6 bases). Germline CDR1 SGHRS, CDR2 YFSETQ. The CDR3 is 13 residues long. The V end lost 4 bases, the J end lost 5 bases, and 9 bases lay between the germline ends. The CDR3 sequence is CASSPGANEKLFF. The CDR3 DNA sequence: TGCGCCAGCAGCCCAGGGGCGAATGAAAAACTGTTTTTT.

The table lists this clonotype with a few counts. The J gene is TRBJ2-3, the V gene TRBV10-3, with TRBD1 as a possible D gene (5 bases). Trimming pared 0 bases from V and 5 bases from J, leaving 12 bases between. The length of the CDR3 is 15 residues. Germline-derived CDR1 and CDR2 are ENHRY and SYGVKD. The CDR3 here is CAISESGQAIDTQYF. CDR3 coding DNA: TGTGCCATCAGTGAGTCGGGGCAGGCAATAGATACGCAGTATTTT.

This sequence joins TRBV5-4 and TRBJ1-2; 8 bases match TRBD1. The trim removed 0 bases at V and 7 bases at J, leaving 5 bases unmatched. The CDR3 consists of 14 residues. Germline CDR1 is SGHNT and CDR2 is YYREEE (reference sequence). CDR3 in amino acids: CASSLDTGGFGYTF. The CDR3 DNA is TGTGCCAGCAGCTTGGATACAGGGGGGTTTGGCTACACCTTC.

This clonotype occurred a few times. The chain combines TRBV7-8 with TRBJ1-3; no clear D gene. Germline lookup yields CDR1 SGHVS and CDR2 FQNEAQ. The length of the CDR3 is 16 residues. Trimming left V 4 bases short and J 4 bases short, with 17 bases between. CDR3 loop: CASSSSAGTLGNTIYF. The DNA for the CDR3 is TGTGCCAGCAGCTCATCCGCCGGCACGTTAGGAAACACCATATATTTT.

This clonotype was counted once. The V call is TRBV4-3, the J call TRBJ2-2; 9 nucleotides agree with TRBD1. Per the germline V gene, CDR1 is LGHNA and CDR2 is YSLEER. The V and J ends lost 5 bases and 2 bases, in that order; junction bases with no gene match: 9. CDR3 size: 17 residues. This CDR3 is CASSYNRGRFNTGELFF. In DNA, the CDR3 is TGCGCCAGCAGCTATAACAGGGGGCGTTTTAACACCGGGGAGCTGTTTTTT.

In its sample, this clonotype was seen a few times. This chain joins TRBV19 and TRBJ1-1, with a weak D call TRBD1 (6 bases). V lost 0 bases and J lost 1, with 9 bases in between. Germline CDR1 reads LNHDA; CDR2 reads SQIVND (reference sequence). The CDR3 sequence is 15 residues long. The CDR3 DNA is TGTGCCAGTAGTATAGAGGGGGCCCAGAACACTGAAGCTTTCTTT. This translates into CASSIEGAQNTEAFF.